The 8 T cell receptor beta chains below were found in one sample sequenced in a study of tissue T cells after allogeneic stem cell transplantation (dated by TCRdb to about 2022). The time point label for this specimen denotes: recipient (host-origin) PBMCs collected before allo-HCT. Receptor libraries were prepared by the immunoSEQ multiplex PCR assay. In its TCRdb copy, this immuneACCESS table keeps in-frame sequences only and misses some clones. Where compared with another copy, unresolved V genes explain less than half of these, and the others have no known cause. Across this sample there are 20,000 to 30,000 clones, with about 90% seen only once. 2% to 2.5% of the sample is taken by the ten largest. The input for sequencing was blood, taken before transplantation. These receptors all come from a male donor older than 55 who later had graft-versus-host disease after an allogeneic stem cell transplant.

The chain joins TRBV2 to TRBJ1-2; 10 bases are shared with TRBD1. J lost 4 bases, V lost 6 bases, and 5 bases had no gene match. The CDR3 has 14 amino acids. Germline V gene lookup returns CDR1 SNHLY and CDR2 FYNNEI. In nucleotides, the CDR3 is TGTGCCAGCAGCCGGGACAGGGGAGGCTATGGCTACACCTTC. Protein product: CASSRDRGGYGYTF.

The chain employs TRBV7-8 and TRBJ2-2; the match to TRBD1 covers 7 bases. This CDR3 is built from 15 residues. Germline assignment: CDR1 SGHVS and CDR2 FQNEAQ. After removal of 3 bases from V and 4 bases from J, the junction contained 5 bases not matched to a gene. CDR3 residues: CASSFATGITGELFF. Written as DNA, the CDR3 is TGTGCCAGCAGCTTCGCGACAGGGATCACCGGGGAGCTGTTTTTT. Full variable domain (rest looked up from reference TRBV7-8 and TRBJ2-2): GAGVSQSPRYKVAKRGQDVALRCDPISGHVSLFWYQQALGQGPEFLTYFQNEAQLDKSGLPSDRFFAERPEGSVSTLKIQRTQQEDSAVYLCASSFATGITGELFFGEGSRLTVL.

The chain joins TRBV6-6 to TRBJ1-2, with a weak D call TRBD1 (6 bases). Trimming took off 2 bases at V and 1 base at J, with 8 bases between the two ends. The CDR3 runs to 14 residues. The germline V gene encodes CDR1 MNHNY and CDR2 SVGAGI (reference sequence). CDR3 DNA sequence: TGTGCCAGCAGTTACCCACAGGGTAACTATGGCTACACCTTC. The encoded protein is CASSYPQGNYGYTF.

The CDR3 here is CASDSIRGRDEQYF. Here the CDR3 DNA reads TGTGCCAGCGATTCAATCAGGGGGCGCGACGAGCAGTACTTC. V and J are TRBV6-5 and TRBJ2-7, with 8 bases that match TRBD1. Germline-derived CDR1 and CDR2 are MNHEY and SVGAGI. V was pared by 8 bases and J by 5 bases, with 11 bases of the junction left unmatched. The CDR3 is 14 amino acids.

This chain connects TRBV3-1 (or the pseudogene TRBV3-2) to TRBJ1-5, with D possibly being TRBD1 (5 bases). The V end lost 2 bases, the J end lost 1 base, and 9 bases lay between the germline ends. The CDR3 runs 15 residues. Germline values: CDR1 LGHDT, CDR2 YNNKEL (reference sequence). The CDR3 sequence: CASSQRDSSNQPQHF. DNA of the CDR3: TGTGCCAGCAGCCAAAGAGACAGCAGCAATCAGCCCCAGCATTTT.

The chain combines TRBV23-1 with TRBJ2-7, with TRBD1 identical over 10 bases. TRBV23-1 is an ORF, and what it does is uncertain. V shed 2 bases, J shed 0 bases, and the junction held 7 bases outside the gene matches. CDR3 length equals 17 residues. CDR3: CASSQPRTGGSSYEQYF. CDR3 coding DNA: TGCGCCAGCAGTCAACCCCGGACAGGGGGTAGCTCCTACGAGCAGTACTTC.

The J gene is TRBJ2-3, the V gene TRBV15; 9 bases fit TRBD1. Germline CDR1 reads LNHNV; CDR2 reads YYDKDF (reference sequence). This CDR3 is 15 amino acids long. Trimming cost V 3 bases and J 3 bases; bases outside gene matches: 4. The CDR3 loop is CATSSSGTGTDTQYF. DNA of the CDR3: TGTGCCACCAGCAGTTCCGGGACAGGGACAGATACGCAGTATTTT.

The chain has TRBV6-5 and TRBJ1-1; the D gene is possibly TRBD1 (6 bases). The CDR3 runs 15 residues. V was pared by 7 bases and J by 1 base, with 16 bases between. Germline V gives CDR1 MNHEY, CDR2 SVGAGI. The CDR3 DNA is TGTGCCAGCACTGTCGGGGGCCTCCAGAACACTGAAGCTTTCTTT. Residues: CASTVGGLQNTEAFF.